This T cell receptor (beta chain) was documented in a study of early T cells in non-severe SARS-CoV-2 infection. General study results and limits: Matching results from VDJdb favored anti-spike CD8 responses, leaving private and CD4 specificities undetected.

This clonotype occurred a few times. Its antigen is unknown. CDR3 length: 14 amino acids. CDR1 and CDR2 (germline): LGHDT, YNNKEL (reference sequence). V was cut by 1 base and J by 6 bases, with 9 bases left in between. Researchers tagged individual cDNA molecules with unique molecular identifiers. From the 5' RACE reads, TCRdb called clonotypes with MiXCR, one entry per CDR3 protein. The sample includes about 80,000 distinct CDR3 sequences, around 12% of them seen just once. The genes are TRBV3-1 and TRBJ2-2; no reliable D call. The sequence was obtained from an adult who was a healthcare worker with PCR-confirmed SARS-CoV-2 infection or an uninfected control (not recorded which). The donor label of this sample is uncertain. The source material was whole blood, sampled at baseline. The CDR3: CASSQVVTPGELFF. The CDR3 region has the DNA TGTGCCAGCAGCCAAGTGGTAACACCCGGGGAGCTGTTTTTT.